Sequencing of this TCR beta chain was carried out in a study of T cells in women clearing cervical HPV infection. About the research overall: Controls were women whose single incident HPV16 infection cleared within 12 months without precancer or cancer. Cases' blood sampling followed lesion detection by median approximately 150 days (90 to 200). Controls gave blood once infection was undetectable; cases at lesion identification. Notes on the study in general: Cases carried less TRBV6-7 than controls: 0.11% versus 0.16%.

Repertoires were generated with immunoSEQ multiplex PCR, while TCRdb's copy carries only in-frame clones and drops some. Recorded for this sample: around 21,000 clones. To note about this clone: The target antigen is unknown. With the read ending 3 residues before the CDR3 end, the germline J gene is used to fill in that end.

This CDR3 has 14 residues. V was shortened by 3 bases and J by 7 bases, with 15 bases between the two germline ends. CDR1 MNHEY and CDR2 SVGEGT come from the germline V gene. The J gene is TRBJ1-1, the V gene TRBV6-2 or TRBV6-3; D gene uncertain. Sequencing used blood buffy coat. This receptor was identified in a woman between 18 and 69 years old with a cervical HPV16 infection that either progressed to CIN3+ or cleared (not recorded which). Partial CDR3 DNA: TGTGCCAGCAGTTATTCTGTAGGGTGGGTTGAA. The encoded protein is CASSYSVGWVE. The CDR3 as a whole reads CASSYSVGWVEAFF.